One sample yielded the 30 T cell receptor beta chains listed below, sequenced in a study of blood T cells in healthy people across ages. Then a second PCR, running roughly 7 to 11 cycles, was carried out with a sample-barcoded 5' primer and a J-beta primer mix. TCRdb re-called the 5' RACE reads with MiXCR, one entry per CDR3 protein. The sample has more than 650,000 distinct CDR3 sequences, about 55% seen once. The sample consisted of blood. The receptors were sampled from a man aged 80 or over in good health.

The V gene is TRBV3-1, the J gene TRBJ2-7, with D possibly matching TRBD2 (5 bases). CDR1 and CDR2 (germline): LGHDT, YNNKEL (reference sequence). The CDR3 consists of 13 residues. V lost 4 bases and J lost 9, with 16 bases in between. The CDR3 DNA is TGTGCCAGCAGCCCCCAACTAAGACTACGGCAGTACTTC. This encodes CASSPQLRLRQYF.

This CDR3 reads CASSQDFSGQETQYF. The CDR3, as DNA: TGTGCCAGCAGCCAAGATTTCAGCGGCCAAGAGACCCAGTACTTC. The V call is TRBV4-2, the J call TRBJ2-5; perhaps TRBD2 as D (5 bases). From germline, CDR1 is LGHNA and CDR2 YNFKEQ. This CDR3 is built from 15 residues. V lost 0 bases and J lost 1, with 9 bases in between.

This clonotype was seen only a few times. The CDR3 DNA is TGCAGTGCTAGCGGTACTGTGGACAGGGAGTACGAGCAGTACTTC. This codes for CSASGTVDREYEQYF. V and J are TRBV20-1 and TRBJ2-7, with TRBD1 identical over 8 bases. The germline CDR1 and CDR2 sequences are DFQATT and SNEGSKA (reference sequence). After removal of 3 bases from V and 4 bases from J, the junction contained 11 bases not matched to a gene. The CDR3 runs 15 residues.

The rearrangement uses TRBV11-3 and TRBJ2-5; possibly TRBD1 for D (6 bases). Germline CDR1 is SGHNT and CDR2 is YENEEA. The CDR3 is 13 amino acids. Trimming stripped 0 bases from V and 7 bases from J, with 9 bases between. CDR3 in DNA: TGTGCCAGCAGCTTAGAAACAGGGTGGACCCAGTACTTC. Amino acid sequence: CASSLETGWTQYF.

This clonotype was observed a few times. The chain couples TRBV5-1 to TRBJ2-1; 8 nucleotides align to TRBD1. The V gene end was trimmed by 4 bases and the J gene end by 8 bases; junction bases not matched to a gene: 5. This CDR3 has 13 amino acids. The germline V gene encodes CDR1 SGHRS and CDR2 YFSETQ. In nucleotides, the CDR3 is TGCGCCAGCAGCCCGACAGGGGCGGATGAGCAGTTCTTC. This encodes CASSPTGADEQFF.

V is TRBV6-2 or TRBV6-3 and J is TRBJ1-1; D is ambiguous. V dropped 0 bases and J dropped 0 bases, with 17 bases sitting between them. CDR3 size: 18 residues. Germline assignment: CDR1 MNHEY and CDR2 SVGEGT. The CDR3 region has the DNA TGTGCCAGCAGTTACTCTTCGGGCGCCGTCCGCTTGAACACTGAAGCTTTCTTT. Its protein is CASSYSSGAVRLNTEAFF.

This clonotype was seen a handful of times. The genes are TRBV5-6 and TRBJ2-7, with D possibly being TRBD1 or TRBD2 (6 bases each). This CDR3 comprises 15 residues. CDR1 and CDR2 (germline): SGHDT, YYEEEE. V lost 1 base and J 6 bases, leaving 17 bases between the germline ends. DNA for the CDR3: TGTGCCAGCAGCTTGTCGGGGGCCCCATTAGGCGAGCAGTACTTC. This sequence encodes CASSLSGAPLGEQYF. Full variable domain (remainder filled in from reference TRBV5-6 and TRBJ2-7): DAGVTQSPTHLIKTRGQQVTLRCSPKSGHDTVSWYQQALGQGPQFIFQYYEEEERQRGNFPDRFSGHQFPNYSSELNVNALLLGDSALYLCASSLSGAPLGEQYFGPGTRLTVT.

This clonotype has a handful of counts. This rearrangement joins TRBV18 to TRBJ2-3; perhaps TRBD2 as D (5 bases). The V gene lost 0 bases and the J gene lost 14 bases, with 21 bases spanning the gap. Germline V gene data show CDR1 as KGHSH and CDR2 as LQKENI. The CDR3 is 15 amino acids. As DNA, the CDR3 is TGTGCCAGCTCACCACCTAGAGGGAGTGGCAGATACGCGTATTTT. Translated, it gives CASSPPRGSGRYAYF.

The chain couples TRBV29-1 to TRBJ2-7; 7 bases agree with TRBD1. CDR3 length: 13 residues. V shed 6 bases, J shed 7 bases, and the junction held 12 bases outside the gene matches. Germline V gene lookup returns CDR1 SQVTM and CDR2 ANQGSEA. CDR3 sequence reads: CSVTGTALGEQYF. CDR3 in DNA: TGCAGCGTAACCGGGACAGCCTTGGGAGAGCAGTACTTC.

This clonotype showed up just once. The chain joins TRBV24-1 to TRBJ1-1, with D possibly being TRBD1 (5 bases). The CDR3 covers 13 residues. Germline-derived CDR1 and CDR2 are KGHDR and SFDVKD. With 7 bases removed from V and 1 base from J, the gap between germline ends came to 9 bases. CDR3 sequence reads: CATRGPKNTEAFF. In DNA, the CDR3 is TGTGCCACCAGGGGACCGAAGAACACTGAAGCTTTCTTT.

CDR3 amino acids: CASSLEGGTTDTQYF. Written as DNA, the CDR3 is TGCGCCAGCAGCTTGGAAGGCGGAACCACAGATACGCAGTATTTT. The chain uses TRBV5-1 and TRBJ2-3; D unclear. V lost 0 bases and J 2 bases, leaving 10 bases between the germline ends. The CDR3 has 15 amino acids. The germline gives CDR1 SGHRS, CDR2 YFSETQ. Variable domain in full (rest from reference TRBV5-1 and TRBJ2-3): KAGVTQTPRYLIKTRGQQVTLSCSPISGHRSVSWYQQTPGQGLQFLFEYFSETQRNKGNFPGRFSGRQFSNSRSEMNVSTLELGDSALYLCASSLEGGTTDTQYFGPGTRLTVL.

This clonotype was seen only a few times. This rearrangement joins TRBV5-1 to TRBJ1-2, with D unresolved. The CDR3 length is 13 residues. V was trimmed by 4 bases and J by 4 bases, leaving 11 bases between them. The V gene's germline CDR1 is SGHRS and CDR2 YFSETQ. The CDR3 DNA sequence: TGCGCCAGCAGCCCGGGAGTGCTCTATGGCTACACCTTC. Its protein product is CASSPGVLYGYTF.

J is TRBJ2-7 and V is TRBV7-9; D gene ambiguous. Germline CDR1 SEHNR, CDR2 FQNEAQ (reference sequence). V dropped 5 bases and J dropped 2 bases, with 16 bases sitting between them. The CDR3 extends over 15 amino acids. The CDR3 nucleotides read TGTGCCAGCAGCCCCCCTTCCAACCTTCCCTACGAGCAGTACTTC. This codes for CASSPPSNLPYEQYF.

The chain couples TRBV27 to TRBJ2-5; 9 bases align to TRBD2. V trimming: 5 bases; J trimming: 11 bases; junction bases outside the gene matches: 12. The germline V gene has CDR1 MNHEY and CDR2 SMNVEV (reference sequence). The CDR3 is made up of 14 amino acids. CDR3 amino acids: CASSAAGGFYEQYF. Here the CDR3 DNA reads TGTGCCAGCAGTGCTGCGGGAGGGTTTTATGAGCAGTACTTC.

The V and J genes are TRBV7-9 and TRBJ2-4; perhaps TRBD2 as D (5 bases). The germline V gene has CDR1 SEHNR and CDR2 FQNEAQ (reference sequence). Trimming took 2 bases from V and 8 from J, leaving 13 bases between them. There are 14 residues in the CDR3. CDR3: CASSLSQEVDIQYF. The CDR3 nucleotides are TGTGCCAGCAGCTTAAGCCAGGAGGTGGACATTCAGTACTTC.

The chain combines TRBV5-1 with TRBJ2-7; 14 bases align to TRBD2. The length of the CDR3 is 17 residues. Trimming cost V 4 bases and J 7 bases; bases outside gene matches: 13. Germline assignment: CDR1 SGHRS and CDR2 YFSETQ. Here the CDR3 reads CASSLGLGLAGEYEQYF. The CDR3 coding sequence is TGCGCCAGCAGCCTGGGATTGGGACTAGCGGGAGAGTATGAGCAGTACTTC.

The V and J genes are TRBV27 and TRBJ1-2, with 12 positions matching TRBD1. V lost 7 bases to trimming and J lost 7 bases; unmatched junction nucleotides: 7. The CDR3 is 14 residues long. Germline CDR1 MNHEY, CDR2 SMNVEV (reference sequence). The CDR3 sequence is CASTRDRGLGGYTF. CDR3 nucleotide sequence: TGTGCCAGCACCCGGGACAGGGGGCTAGGTGGCTACACCTTC.

CDR3: CASSSLRDMLAKNIQYF. CDR3 coding DNA: TGTGCCAGCAGTTCTCTCCGGGACATGCTAGCCAAAAACATTCAGTACTTC. The chain recombines TRBV12-3 or TRBV12-4 with TRBJ2-4, with D possibly TRBD1 on 6 matching bases. This CDR3 is built from 17 residues. V dropped 4 bases and J dropped 0 bases, with 16 bases sitting between them.

The DNA for the CDR3 is TGTGCCAGCAGCCCGCGGACAGGGAGATACACAGATACGCAGTATTTT. Protein: CASSPRTGRYTDTQYF. The chain employs TRBV7-9 and TRBJ2-3, with 8 nucleotides matching TRBD1. The CDR3 loop spans 16 amino acids. Unmatched junction bases numbered 9, after V lost 5 bases and J lost 2 bases. The germline CDR1 and CDR2 sequences are SEHNR and FQNEAQ (reference sequence).

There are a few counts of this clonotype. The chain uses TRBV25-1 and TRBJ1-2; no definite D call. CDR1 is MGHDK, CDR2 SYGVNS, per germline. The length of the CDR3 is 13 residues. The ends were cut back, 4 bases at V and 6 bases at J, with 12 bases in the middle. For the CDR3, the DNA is TGTGCCAGCAGTGCGGACCTCCTTGATGGCTACACCTTC. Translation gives CASSADLLDGYTF.

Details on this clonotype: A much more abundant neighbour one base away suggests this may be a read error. The CDR3: CASRGDRNNSEQFF. The CDR3, as DNA: TGTGCCAGCAGAGGCGACAGGAATAACAGTGAGCAGTTCTTC. The chain carries TRBV6-4 and TRBJ2-1; D perhaps matches TRBD1 (6 bases). V lost 6 bases and J lost 9, with 18 bases in between. Germline V gene sequence: CDR1 MRHNA, CDR2 SNTAGT. This CDR3 has 14 amino acids.

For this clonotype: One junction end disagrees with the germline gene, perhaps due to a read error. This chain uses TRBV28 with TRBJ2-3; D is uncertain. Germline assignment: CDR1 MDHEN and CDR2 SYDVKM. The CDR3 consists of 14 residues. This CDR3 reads CASSLGGYTDTQYF. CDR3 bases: TGCGCCAGCAGCCTTGGCGGATACACAGATACGCAGTATTTT.

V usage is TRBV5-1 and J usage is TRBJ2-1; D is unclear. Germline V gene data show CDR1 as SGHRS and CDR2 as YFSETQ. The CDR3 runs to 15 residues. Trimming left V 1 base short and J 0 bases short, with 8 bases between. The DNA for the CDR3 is TGCGCCAGCAGCTTGAGCCCGAGCTCCTACAATGAGCAGTTCTTC. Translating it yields CASSLSPSSYNEQFF.

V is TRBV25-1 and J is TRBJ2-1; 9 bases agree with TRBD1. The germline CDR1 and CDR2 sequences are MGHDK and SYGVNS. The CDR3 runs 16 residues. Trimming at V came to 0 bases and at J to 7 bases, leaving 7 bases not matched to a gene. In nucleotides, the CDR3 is TGTGCCAGCAGTGAATATGGGACAGGGTCCGCAAATGAGCAGTTCTTC. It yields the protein CASSEYGTGSANEQFF.

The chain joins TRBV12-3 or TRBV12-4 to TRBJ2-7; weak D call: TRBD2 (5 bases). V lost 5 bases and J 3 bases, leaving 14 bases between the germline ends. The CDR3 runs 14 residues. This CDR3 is CASSLTGVSYEQYF. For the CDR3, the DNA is TGTGCCAGCAGTCTCACCGGGGTAAGCTACGAGCAGTACTTC.

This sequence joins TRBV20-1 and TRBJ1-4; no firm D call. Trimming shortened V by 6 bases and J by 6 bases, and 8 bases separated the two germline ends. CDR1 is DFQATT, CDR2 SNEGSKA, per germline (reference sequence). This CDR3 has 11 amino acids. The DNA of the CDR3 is TGCAGTGCCCCCCTGGATGAAAAACTGTTTTTT. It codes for CSAPLDEKLFF.

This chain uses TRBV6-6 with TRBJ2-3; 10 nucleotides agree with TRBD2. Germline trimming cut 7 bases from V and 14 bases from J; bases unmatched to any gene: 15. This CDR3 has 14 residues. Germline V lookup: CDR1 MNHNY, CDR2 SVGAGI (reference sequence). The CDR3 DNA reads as TGTGCCAGCACGGAGCGGGGGGGTGACAGATACGCGTATTTT. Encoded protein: CASTERGGDRYAYF.

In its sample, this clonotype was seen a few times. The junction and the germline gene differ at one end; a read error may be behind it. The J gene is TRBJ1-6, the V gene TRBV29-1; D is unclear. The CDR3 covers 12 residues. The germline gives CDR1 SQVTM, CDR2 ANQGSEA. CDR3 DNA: TGCAGCGTTGTTTCCGGACCCGGACCCCCCCACTTT. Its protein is CSVVSGPGPPHF.

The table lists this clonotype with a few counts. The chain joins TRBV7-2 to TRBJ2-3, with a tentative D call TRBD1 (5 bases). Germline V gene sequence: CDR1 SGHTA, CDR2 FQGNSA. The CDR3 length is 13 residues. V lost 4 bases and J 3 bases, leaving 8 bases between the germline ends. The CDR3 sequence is CASSSYRTDTQYF. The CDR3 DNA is TGTGCCAGCAGCTCATACAGGACAGATACGCAGTATTTT.

DNA for the CDR3: TGCAGTGCTAATAGCGTCTACAATGAGCAGTTCTTC. This codes for CSANSVYNEQFF. J is TRBJ2-1 and V is TRBV20-1, with D possibly TRBD2 on 5 matching bases. This CDR3 is built from 12 residues. V shed 4 bases and J shed 3 bases, with 7 bases lying between them. Germline V gene data show CDR1 as DFQATT and CDR2 as SNEGSKA (reference sequence).